The rows below give T cell receptor beta chains drawn from one sample of a study of identical twins. TCRdb passed the 5' RACE reads through MiXCR, listing each CDR3 protein once. This table has fewer than 250,000 distinct CDR3 sequences, around 9.6% appearing once. Material: memory (CD45RO+) T cells sorted from blood. These receptors were collected from a woman between 18 and 30 years old in good health. The CDR3 runs from the conserved cysteine through the conserved F or W. The D gene is left open where the match is weak. Clone size is given for some rows only: seen once, a few or many times, or a class if the clone is expanded.

j_call	clone_size	v_call	d_call	cdr3_nt	cdr3_aa
TRBJ1-6	few	TRBV20-1	NA	TGCAGTGCCAGGGACACCTCAAATTCACCCCTCCACTTT	CSARDTSNSPLHF
TRBJ2-1	few	TRBV27	TRBD2	TGTGCCAGCCAGCCGGGACTAGCGGGAGTCGGGGAGCAGTTCTTC	CASQPGLAGVGEQFF
TRBJ2-7	NA	TRBV30	NA	TGTGCCTACTTAAACCGGGACGTATCCTACGAGCAGTACTTC	CAYLNRDVSYEQYF
TRBJ2-1	NA	TRBV11-2	TRBD2	TGTGCCAGCAGCTACGGACTAGCGGGAGACGATGAGCAGTTCTTC	CASSYGLAGDDEQFF
TRBJ1-3	many	TRBV15	NA	TGTGCCACCAGCAGAGGCCCCCGGGGGCAGGGTAAAGGGAACACCATATATTTT	CATSRGPRGQGKGNTIYF
TRBJ2-1	NA	TRBV2	NA	TGTGCCAGCAGAAGAATAGCGGTCTCCTACAATGAGCAGTTCTTC	CASRRIAVSYNEQFF
TRBJ2-3	many	TRBV7-6	TRBD2	TGTGCCAGCAGCTTAGCGTACAGCGGGAGAACAGATACGCAGTATTTT	CASSLAYSGRTDTQYF
TRBJ2-5	NA	TRBV12-3/TRBV12-4	NA	TGTGCCAGCAGCGGGCGGAGTCGGGAGACCCAGTACTTC	CASSGRSRETQYF
TRBJ2-5	NA	TRBV5-3	TRBD1	TGTGCCAGGAGCCCCGGACAGGGTCCCCAAGAGACCCAGTACTTC	CARSPGQGPQETQYF
TRBJ2-7	NA	TRBV3-1	TRBD1	TGTGCCAGCAGCCGACAGGGGGGTGCGAGCGAGCAGTACTTC	CASSRQGGASEQYF
TRBJ2-1	NA	TRBV3-1	NA	TGTGCCAGCAGCCGTTGGGTGTCCCTCAATGAGCAGTTCTTC	CASSRWVSLNEQFF
TRBJ2-5	few	TRBV5-1	TRBD1	TGCGCCAGCAGACCGACAGGGGGCGTTCTCCATGAGACCCAGTACTTC	CASRPTGGVLHETQYF
TRBJ1-1	many	TRBV5-5	NA	TGTGCCAGCAGCTTGGCCGAGGGGGGGCGAGGTGAAGCTTTCTTT	CASSLAEGGRGEAFF
TRBJ2-1	few	TRBV29-1	NA	TGCAGCGTAACCTATGGGGGGCACTACAATGAGCAGTTCTTC	CSVTYGGHYNEQFF
TRBJ2-3	once	TRBV4-3	TRBD1	TGCGCCAGCAGCCAAGGGACAGGGGGCGTACAAGATACGCAGTATTTT	CASSQGTGGVQDTQYF
TRBJ1-5	many	TRBV5-1	NA	TGCGCCAGCAGCCCCGAACCTGCGAATCAGCCCCAGCATTTT	CASSPEPANQPQHF
TRBJ2-1	many	TRBV5-1	TRBD2	TGCGCCAGCAGCGTCCCCGGGACTAGCGGGAGAAGTGAGCAGTTCTTC	CASSVPGTSGRSEQFF
TRBJ2-2	many	TRBV7-8	NA	TGTGCCAGCAGCCTGAGAGCCAGTTACACCGGGGAGCTGTTTTTT	CASSLRASYTGELFF
TRBJ1-3	few	TRBV6-5	NA	TGTGCCAGCAGTTACTCGGGAACGCTGTCTGGAAACACCATATATTTT	CASSYSGTLSGNTIYF
TRBJ2-7	NA	TRBV18	TRBD1	TGTGCCAGCTCACCACAGGGACAGGGAGGTTCCTACGAGCAGTACTTC	CASSPQGQGGSYEQYF
TRBJ2-1	many	TRBV3-1	NA	TGTGCCAGCAGCAATAAAAACAATGAGCAGTTCTTC	CASSNKNNEQFF
TRBJ2-2	few	TRBV7-3	TRBD2	TGTGCCAGCAGCCACGGGGGGGCCACGAGCACCGGGGAGCTGTTTTTT	CASSHGGATSTGELFF
TRBJ2-1	NA	TRBV6-6	NA	TGTGCCAGCAGTTACTCCGCGGGCAATGAGCAGTTCTTC	CASSYSAGNEQFF
TRBJ2-7	many	TRBV3-1	NA	TGTGCCAGCAGCCCGAGGGGCATGAGCTCCTACGAGCAGTACTTC	CASSPRGMSSYEQYF
TRBJ1-5	many	TRBV20-1	TRBD1	TGCAGTGCTGAAACAGGGGGTAGGGGCAATCAGCCCCAGCATTTT	CSAETGGRGNQPQHF
TRBJ1-2	few	TRBV7-9	NA	TGTGCCAGCAGCTTAGAGGGGACACGGTCCTATGGCTACACCTTC	CASSLEGTRSYGYTF
TRBJ2-7	few	TRBV7-9	TRBD1	TGTGCCAGCAGCGCAACAGGGGGCGCGTTCGACGAGCAGTACTTC	CASSATGGAFDEQYF
TRBJ2-1	NA	TRBV5-1	NA	TGCGCCAGCAGATCCATGAGGGGTGAGCAGTTCTTC	CASRSMRGEQFF
TRBJ2-2	NA	TRBV4-2	NA	TGTGCCAGCAGCCAGCCCGTTTGGACCGGGGAGCTGTTTTTT	CASSQPVWTGELFF
TRBJ2-1	many	TRBV6-2/TRBV6-3	TRBD1	TGTGCCAGCTGGGACAGGGGGCGCGGGCTAGCGGCCTACAATGAGCAGTTCTTC	CASWDRGRGLAAYNEQFF
TRBJ1-1	NA	TRBV3-1	NA	TGTGCCAGCGGGGGGCACACTGAAGCTTTCTTT	CASGGHTEAFF
TRBJ1-3	NA	TRBV10-3	NA	TGTGCCATCAGTGAACCTGGACAGTCCTCTGGAAACACCATATATTTT	CAISEPGQSSGNTIYF
TRBJ2-7	NA	TRBV11-1	TRBD2	TGTGCCAGCAGCAATAACTCACTAGCGCGACACTACGAGCAGTACTTC	CASSNNSLARHYEQYF
TRBJ2-6	few	TRBV5-1	NA	TGCGCCAGCAGGGGGACCTTCCCCGGGGCCAACGTCCTGACTTTC	CASRGTFPGANVLTF
TRBJ1-5	many	TRBV2	NA	TGTGCCAGCAGTTTCCCCAATCAGCCCCAGCATTTT	CASSFPNQPQHF
TRBJ2-7	NA	TRBV5-6	NA	TGTGCCAGCAGCTTGAGGGAAGGTTACGAGCAGTACTTC	CASSLREGYEQYF
TRBJ2-3	many	TRBV7-9	TRBD2	TGTGCCAGCAGCGCCCGGACTAGCGGAGATACGCAGTATTTT	CASSARTSGDTQYF